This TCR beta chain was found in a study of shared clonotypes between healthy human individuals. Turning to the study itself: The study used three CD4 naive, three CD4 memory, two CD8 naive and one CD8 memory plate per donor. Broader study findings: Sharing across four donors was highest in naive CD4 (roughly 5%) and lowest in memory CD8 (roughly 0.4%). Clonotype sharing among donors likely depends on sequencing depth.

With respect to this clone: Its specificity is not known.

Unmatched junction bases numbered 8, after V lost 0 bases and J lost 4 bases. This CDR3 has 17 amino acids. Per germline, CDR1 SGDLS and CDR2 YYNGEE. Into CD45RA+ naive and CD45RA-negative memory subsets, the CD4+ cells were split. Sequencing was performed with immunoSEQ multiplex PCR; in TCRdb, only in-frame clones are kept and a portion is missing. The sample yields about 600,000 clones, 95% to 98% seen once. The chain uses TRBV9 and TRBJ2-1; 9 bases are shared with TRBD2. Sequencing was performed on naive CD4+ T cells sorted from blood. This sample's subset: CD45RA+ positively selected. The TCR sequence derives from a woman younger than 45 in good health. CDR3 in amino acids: CASSVGFSGSLYNEQFF. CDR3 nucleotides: TGTGCCAGCAGCGTAGGATTTAGCGGGAGCCTTTACAATGAGCAGTTCTTC.